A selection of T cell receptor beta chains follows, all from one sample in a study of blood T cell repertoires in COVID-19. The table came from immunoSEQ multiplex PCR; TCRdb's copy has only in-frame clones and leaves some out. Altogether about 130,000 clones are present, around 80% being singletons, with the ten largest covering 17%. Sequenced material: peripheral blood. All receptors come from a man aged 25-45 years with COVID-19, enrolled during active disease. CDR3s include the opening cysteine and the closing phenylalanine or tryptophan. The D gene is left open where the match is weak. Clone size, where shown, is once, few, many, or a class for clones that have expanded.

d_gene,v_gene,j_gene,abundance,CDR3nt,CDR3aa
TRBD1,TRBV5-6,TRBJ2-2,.,TGTGCCAGCAGCTTCGGGACAGGGAGCACCGGGGAGCTGTTTTTT,CASSFGTGSTGELFF
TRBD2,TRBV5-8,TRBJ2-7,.,TGTGCCAGCAGCCCCTTAGGACTAGCGGGGGTTTACGAGCAGTACTTC,CASSPLGLAGVYEQYF
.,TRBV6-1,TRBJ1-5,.,TGTGCCAGCAGTGCCCTCCGGCCGGTAACGGGGGGGGGTCAGCCCCAGCATTTT,CASSALRPVTGGGQPQHF
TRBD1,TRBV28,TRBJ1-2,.,TGTGCCAGCAGCCCGATGCGTGACAGGGTTGTGAATGGCTACACCTTC,CASSPMRDRVVNGYTF
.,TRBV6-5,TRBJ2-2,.,TGTGCCAGCACCCCAGGCACCGGGGAGCTGTTTTTT,CASTPGTGELFF
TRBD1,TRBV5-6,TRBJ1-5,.,TGTGCCAGCAGTAGACAGGGACAGGGAGACAATCAGCCCCAGCATTTT,CASSRQGQGDNQPQHF
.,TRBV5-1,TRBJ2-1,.,TGCGCCAGCAGCTCCGGCCACACAGGGTCGGGCTACAATGAGCAGTTCTTC,CASSSGHTGSGYNEQFF
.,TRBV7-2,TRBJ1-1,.,TGTGCCAGCAGCTTAGGTGGGGCTAACACTGAAGCTTTCTTT,CASSLGGANTEAFF
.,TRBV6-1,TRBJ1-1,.,TGTGCCAGCAGTGAATTGGGGGGTGCTGAAGCTTTCTTT,CASSELGGAEAFF
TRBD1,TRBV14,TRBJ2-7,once,TGTGCCAGCAGCATGGACAGGCTCAAGCAGTACTTC,CASSMDRLKQYF
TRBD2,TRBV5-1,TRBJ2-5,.,TGCGCCAGCAGCAGCGGGACTAGCGGGAGGGGGTTCGTAGAGACCCAGTACTTC,CASSSGTSGRGFVETQYF
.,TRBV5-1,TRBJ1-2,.,TGCGCCAGCAGCTTTCGGGGGGACGATGGCTACACCTTC,CASSFRGDDGYTF
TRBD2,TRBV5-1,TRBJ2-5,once,TGCGCCAGCAGCTCCGGGGGAGGGGCGGGAGAGACCCAGTACTTC,CASSSGGGAGETQYF
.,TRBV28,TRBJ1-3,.,TGTGCCAGCAGTTTAAAATCACAATTCGGAAACACCATATATTTT,CASSLKSQFGNTIYF
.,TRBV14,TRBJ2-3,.,TGTGCCAGCAGCCCACTGCAGGGTCCAGGGGATACGCAGTATTTT,CASSPLQGPGDTQYF
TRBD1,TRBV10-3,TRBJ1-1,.,TGTGCCATCAGTCTTGACACCTCCGGGACAGGGGGAAACTCTGAAGCTTTCTTT,CAISLDTSGTGGNSEAFF
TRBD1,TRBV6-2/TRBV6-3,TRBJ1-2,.,TGTGCCAGCAGTTACGGGACAGGGCTCTATGGCTACACCTTC,CASSYGTGLYGYTF
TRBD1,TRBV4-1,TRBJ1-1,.,TGCGCCAGCAGCCAAGATGGACCGTACAGGGGTTGGGCGAACACTGAAGCTTTCTTT,CASSQDGPYRGWANTEAFF
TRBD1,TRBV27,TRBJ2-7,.,TGTGCCAGCAGTTTCGGGGACAGGGGCTACGAGCAGTACTTC,CASSFGDRGYEQYF
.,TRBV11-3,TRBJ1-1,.,TGTGCCAGCAGCTTAGTTTTATCTGAAGCTTTCTTT,CASSLVLSEAFF
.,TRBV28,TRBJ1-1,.,TGTGCCAGCAGTTTCCTAAGTCGGGGGTACACTGAAGCTTTCTTT,CASSFLSRGYTEAFF
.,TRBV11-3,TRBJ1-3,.,TGTGCCAGCAGCTTAGCTTCAGAGCGCTCTGGAAACACCATATATTTT,CASSLASERSGNTIYF
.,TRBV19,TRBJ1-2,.,TGTGCCAGTAATCACGTACAGAGACCTAACTATGGCTACACCTTC,CASNHVQRPNYGYTF
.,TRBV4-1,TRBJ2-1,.,TGCGCCAGCAGCCCCCTCTCTCTATACAATGAGCAGTTCTTC,CASSPLSLYNEQFF
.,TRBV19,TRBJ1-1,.,TGTGCCAGTAGTATAGTGTCTGGAGGGTATGGGACTGAAGCTTTCTTT,CASSIVSGGYGTEAFF
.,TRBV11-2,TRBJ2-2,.,TGTGCCAGCAGCTTAGAGGCTAGAGCCGGGGAGCTGTTTTTT,CASSLEARAGELFF
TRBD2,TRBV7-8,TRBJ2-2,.,TGTGCCAGCAGCTTCGGACTAGCGGGAGGAGTTGCCGGGGAGCTGTTTTTT,CASSFGLAGGVAGELFF
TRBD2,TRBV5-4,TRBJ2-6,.,TGTGCCAGCAGCTTGGTAGGACTAGCGGCAGTCTCTGGGGCCAACGTCCTGACTTTC,CASSLVGLAAVSGANVLTF
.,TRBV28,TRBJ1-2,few,TGTGCCAGCAGTTACAGCAGGGGCGATTTCGGCTACACCTTC,CASSYSRGDFGYTF
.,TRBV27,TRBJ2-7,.,TGTGCCAGCAGCCCCTACAGAGCTGATGGAATCGAGCAGTACTTC,CASSPYRADGIEQYF
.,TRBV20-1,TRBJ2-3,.,TGCAGTGCTAGTAAGGAGGGCCTCGGGGCAGATACGCAGTATTTT,CSASKEGLGADTQYF
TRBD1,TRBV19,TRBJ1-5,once,TGTGCCAGTAGTACTTTAAGACAGGGACGAGGTCAGCCCCAGCATTTT,CASSTLRQGRGQPQHF
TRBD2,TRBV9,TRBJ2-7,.,TGTGCCAGCAGCGTAGGACTAGCGGGGTCCTACGAGCAGTACTTC,CASSVGLAGSYEQYF
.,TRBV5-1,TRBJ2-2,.,TGCGCCAGCAGCGGCGGGACGACCTACACCGGGGAGCTGTTTTTT,CASSGGTTYTGELFF
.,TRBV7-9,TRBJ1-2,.,TGTGCCAGCAGCTTTAGTGGTCTCAGGGATCACTATGGCTACACCTTC,CASSFSGLRDHYGYTF
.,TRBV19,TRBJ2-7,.,TGTGCCGCCGGAAAAGCAGCGGATTACGAGCAGTACTTC,CAAGKAADYEQYF
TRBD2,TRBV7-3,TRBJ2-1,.,TGTGCCAGCAGCCCAGGGAGGACTAGCGGGGGCAATGAGCAGTTCTTC,CASSPGRTSGGNEQFF
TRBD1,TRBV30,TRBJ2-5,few,TGTGCCTGGACACACCCCACAGGGGGCGGGAGAGAGACCCAGTACTTC,CAWTHPTGGGRETQYF
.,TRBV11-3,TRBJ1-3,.,TGTGCCAGCAGCTTCAGGGGTGGAAACACCATATATTTT,CASSFRGGNTIYF
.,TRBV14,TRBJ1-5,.,TGTGCCAGCAGCCGGGGAGGGCGCAGTGGCAATCAGCCCCAGCATTTT,CASSRGGRSGNQPQHF
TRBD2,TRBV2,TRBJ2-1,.,TGTGCCAGGCAACTAGCGGGAGAGATCTCCTACAATGAGCAGTTCTTC,CARQLAGEISYNEQFF
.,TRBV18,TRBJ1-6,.,TGTGCCAGCTCAAAGGGAGATAATTCACCCCTCCACTTT,CASSKGDNSPLHF
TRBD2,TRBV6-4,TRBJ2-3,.,TGTGCCAGCAGTGACTCCGGGGGGGCCGGCCCAGATACGCAGTATTTT,CASSDSGGAGPDTQYF
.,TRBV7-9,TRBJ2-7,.,TGTGCCAGCAGCTTAGGAACTAGCACGGCGGAGCAGTACTTC,CASSLGTSTAEQYF
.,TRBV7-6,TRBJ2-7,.,TGTGCCAGCTCACAACAGGGAACCTACGAGCAGTACTTC,CASSQQGTYEQYF
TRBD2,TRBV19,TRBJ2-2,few,TGTGCCAGTAGTATTGTGTCGGGGAGGGCCATCGGGGAGCTGTTTTTT,CASSIVSGRAIGELFF
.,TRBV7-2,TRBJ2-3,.,TGTGCCAGCAGCTTGGGTTCGGGGAGGGGGACAGATACGCAGTATTTT,CASSLGSGRGTDTQYF
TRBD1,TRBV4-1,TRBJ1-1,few,TGCGCCAGCAGCCGTACGGACAGGCTGAACACTGAAGCTTTCTTT,CASSRTDRLNTEAFF
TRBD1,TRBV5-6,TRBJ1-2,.,TGTGCCAGCAGCCCCCGGGACAGGGAATACTATGGCTACACCTTC,CASSPRDREYYGYTF
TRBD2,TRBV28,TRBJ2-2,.,TGTGCCAGCAGCTCTTCGGGACTAGCGACTACAACCGGGGAGCTGTTTTTT,CASSSSGLATTTGELFF
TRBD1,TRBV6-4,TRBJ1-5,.,TGTGCCAGCAGTGAGGCAGGGGGAAGTCAGCCCCAGCATTTT,CASSEAGGSQPQHF